Detailed here is one T cell receptor beta chain. The data derive from a study of shared clonotypes between healthy human individuals. The naive CD8 subset, CD45RO-negative cells positively selected for CCR7, excluded terminally differentiated effector memory CD45RA+ cells. The CDR3 is 14 residues long. The V end was cut by 7 bases, the J end by 3 bases, with 13 bases between. Germline loops: CDR1 LNHDA, CDR2 SQIVND (reference sequence). Using immunoSEQ multiplex PCR, the repertoire was profiled, and TCRdb retains in-frame clones only, with some absent. The sample yields around 640,000 clones, 95% to 97% seen once.

The specimen was naive CD8+ T cells sorted from blood. The chain uses TRBV19 and TRBJ2-1; D unclear. The receptor was isolated from a woman aged 25 to 39 in good health. CDR3 nucleotides: TGTGCCAGTATGAATCTTGGCGACTACAATGAGCAGTTCTTC. Amino acids: CASMNLGDYNEQFF.